Below, one TCR beta chain is given with its context. Its specific antigen is unknown. No much larger clonotype is one base removed from it; base qualities were not supplied. These data originate in a study of T cell clonotyping in hematopoietic cell transplantation (dated by TCRdb to the early 2020s). Study-level background: The study collected roughly 150 blood samples from 35 consecutive transplant recipients and their related donors. Patients were recruited between 2015 and 2017 and followed until late 2020 or death. Study-level results and caveats: Only a small fraction of recipient repertoires overlapped donor repertoires, with over 95% appearing de novo at the given depth. A decrease in recipient TCR diversity was observed after transplant, and a progressive increase in pathologically expanded clonotypes was seen from day 30 to day 180. Donor and pretransplant recipient Inverse Simpson Index values predicted broader posttransplant TCR repertoire diversity. The sample size was limited, and CD4 and CD8 repertoire contributions could not be separated because cells were not sorted.

The immunoSEQ assay, a bias-controlled multiplex PCR with V- and J-specific primers, was used to amplify TCR beta CDR3 regions from genomic DNA. In a second PCR step, a proprietary barcode and Illumina adapter sequences were attached to the CDR3 amplicons. An Illumina MiSeq instrument was used for sequencing of the CDR3 libraries. As for how the authors treated the data: Export and quality control were handled in immunoSEQ Analyzer 3.0, while downstream analyses relied on R Bioconductor and Immunarch. Repertoire metrics were calculated using only productive rearrangements within the normalized downsampled data set. Pathologically expanded clonotypes were defined as those larger than 5 templates in the normalized cohort. The Inverse Simpson Index was used to measure repertoire diversity. The non-normalized data set was used for CMV-specificity analyses so that all clonotypes could be captured. Not all clones reach the TCRdb copy of this immuneACCESS table, which keeps in-frame sequences only. Checked studies attribute under half of the gap to unresolved V genes and leave the rest unexplained. That table furnishes V, J and clone size, whereas the DNA furnished D and trimming. Across this sample there are over 9,500 clones, with about 70% seen only once. Of the sample, roughly 14% falls within the top ten clones.

From a lookup of the germline V gene, CDR1 and CDR2 are SQVTM and ANQGSEA. The cysteine opens and the phenylalanine closes a CDR3 of 15 amino acids. The entry retains the CDR3 DNA only, 45 bases that are in frame from base 1. At the junction V is shortened by 2 bases and J by 2 bases, with 15 bases in between. The time point label on this specimen signifies: 180 days after allo-HCT. Blood from recipients was drawn roughly 28 days before transplant, then again at days 30, 100 and 180 after transplant. Nuclei Lysis Solution was used to extract genomic DNA from fresh or cryopreserved unfractionated peripheral blood mononuclear cells.

The chain is encoded by TRBV29-1 joined to TRBJ2-5, with TRBD1 tentatively as D gene (6 bases match). This receptor was obtained from a male patient in his sixties or seventies who had an allogeneic stem cell transplant from an unrelated donor, so the T cells may come from the graft donor. Some clones in this sample may be carry-over from other donors' samples. This specimen consisted of peripheral blood mononuclear cells, obtained 180 days after allogeneic stem cell transplant. Here the CDR3 is given as CSVELWEQGQETQYF. The bases read TGCAGCGTTGAACTGTGGGAGCAGGGGCAAGAGACCCAGTACTTC.